This is a list of T cell receptor beta chains from one sample in a study of blood T cell repertoires in COVID-19. TCRdb keeps only in-frame clones here, not all; method: immunoSEQ multiplex PCR. The sample has about 75,000 clones, 75% to 90% seen once. The specimen was peripheral blood. The receptors were gathered from a man older than 75 with COVID-19, enrolled during active disease. Both conserved end residues are part of each CDR3. A D gene is named only where the DNA matches it firmly. Clone size, where shown, is once, few, many, or a class for clones that have expanded.

-	few	TRBV7-9	TRBJ1-2	CASSLTYGYTF	TGTGCCAGCAGCTTAACTTATGGCTACACCTTC
-	-	TRBV5-4	TRBJ1-1	CASSLEETEAFF	TGTGCCAGCAGCCTTGAGGAGACTGAAGCTTTCTTT
TRBD2	-	TRBV2	TRBJ2-5	CASSEALGGETQYF	TGTGCCAGCAGTGAAGCGCTGGGGGGGGAGACCCAGTACTTC
-	-	TRBV10-3	TRBJ2-5	CAISEFRQVGQETQYF	TGTGCCATCAGTGAATTCAGACAGGTCGGCCAAGAGACCCAGTACTTC
-	once	TRBV5-1	TRBJ2-1	CASSRTVRIGNEQFF	TGCGCCAGCAGCCGGACTGTTAGAATAGGCAATGAGCAGTTCTTC
TRBD1	-	TRBV12-3/TRBV12-4	TRBJ1-1	CASTLDRGTEAFF	TGTGCCAGCACTCTGGACAGGGGCACTGAAGCTTTCTTT
-	once	TRBV6-5	TRBJ1-3	CASLRSSEIGNTIYF	TGTGCCAGCTTAAGAAGCTCCGAGATTGGAAACACCATATATTTT
TRBD1	-	TRBV2	TRBJ2-7	CASSLLRGQNYEQYF	TGTGCCAGCAGCCTGTTGAGGGGGCAAAACTACGAGCAGTACTTC
TRBD1	few	TRBV5-1	TRBJ1-2	CASSFRQGAGYGYTF	TGCGCCAGCAGCTTTCGACAGGGGGCGGGGTATGGCTACACCTTC
TRBD1	few	TRBV4-1	TRBJ1-6	CASSQDLGQGLNSPLHF	TGCGCCAGCAGCCAAGATCTGGGACAGGGGTTAAATTCACCCCTCCACTTT
-	once	TRBV11-2	TRBJ2-5	CASSWGTGQETQYF	TGTGCCAGCAGCTGGGGAACAGGACAAGAGACCCAGTACTTC